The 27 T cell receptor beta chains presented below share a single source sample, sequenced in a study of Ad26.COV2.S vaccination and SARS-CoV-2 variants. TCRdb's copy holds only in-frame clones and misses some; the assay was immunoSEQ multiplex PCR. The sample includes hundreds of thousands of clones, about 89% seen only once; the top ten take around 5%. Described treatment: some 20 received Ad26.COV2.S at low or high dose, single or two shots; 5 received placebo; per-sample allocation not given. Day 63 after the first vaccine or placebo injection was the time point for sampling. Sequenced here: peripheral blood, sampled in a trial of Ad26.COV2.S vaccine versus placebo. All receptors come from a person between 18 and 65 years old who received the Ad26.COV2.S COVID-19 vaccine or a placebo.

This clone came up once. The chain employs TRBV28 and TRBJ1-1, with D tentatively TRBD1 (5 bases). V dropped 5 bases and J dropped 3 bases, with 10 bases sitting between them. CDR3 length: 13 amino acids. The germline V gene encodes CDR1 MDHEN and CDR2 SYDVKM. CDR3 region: CASSQLRDTEAFF. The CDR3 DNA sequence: TGTGCCAGCAGTCAACTCAGGGACACTGAAGCTTTCTTT. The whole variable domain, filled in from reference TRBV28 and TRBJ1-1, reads DVKVTQSSRYLVKRTGEKVFLECVQDMDHENMFWYRQDPGLGLRLIYFSYDVKMKEKGDIPEGYSVSREKKERFSLILESASTNQTSMYLCASSQLRDTEAFFGQGTRLTVV.

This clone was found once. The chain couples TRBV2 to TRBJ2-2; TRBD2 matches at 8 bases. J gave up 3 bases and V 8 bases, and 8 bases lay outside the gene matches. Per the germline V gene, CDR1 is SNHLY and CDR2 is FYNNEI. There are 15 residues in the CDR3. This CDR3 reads CASDSGGPDTGELFF. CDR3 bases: TGTGCCAGCGATTCGGGAGGGCCAGACACCGGGGAGCTGTTTTTT.

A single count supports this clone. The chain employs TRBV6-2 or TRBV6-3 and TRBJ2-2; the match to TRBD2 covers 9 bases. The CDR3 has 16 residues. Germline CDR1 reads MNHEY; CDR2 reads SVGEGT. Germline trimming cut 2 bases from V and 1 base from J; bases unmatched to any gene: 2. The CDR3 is CASSYRTSVNTGELFF. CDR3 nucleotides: TGTGCCAGCAGTTACCGGACTAGCGTGAACACCGGGGAGCTGTTTTTT.

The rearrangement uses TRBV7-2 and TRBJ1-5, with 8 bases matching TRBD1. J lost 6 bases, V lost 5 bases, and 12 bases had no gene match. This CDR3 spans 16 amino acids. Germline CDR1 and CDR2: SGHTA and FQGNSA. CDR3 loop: CASSTNRDRFGQPQHF. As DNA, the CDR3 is TGTGCCAGCAGCACGAACCGGGACAGGTTTGGTCAGCCCCAGCATTTT.

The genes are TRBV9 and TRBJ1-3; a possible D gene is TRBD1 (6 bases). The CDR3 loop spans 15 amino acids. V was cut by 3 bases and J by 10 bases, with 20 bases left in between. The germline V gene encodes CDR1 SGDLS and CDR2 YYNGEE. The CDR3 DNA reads TGTGCCAGCAGCGCGTCCGGGACACCAATAGGGACCATATATTTT. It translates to CASSASGTPIGTIYF.

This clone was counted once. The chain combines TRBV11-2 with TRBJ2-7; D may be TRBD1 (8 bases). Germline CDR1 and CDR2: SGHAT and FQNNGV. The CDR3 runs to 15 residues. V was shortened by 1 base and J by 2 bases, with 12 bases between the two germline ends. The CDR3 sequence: CASSLVTGGAYEQYF. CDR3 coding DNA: TGTGCCAGCAGCTTAGTTACAGGGGGGGCCTACGAGCAGTACTTC.

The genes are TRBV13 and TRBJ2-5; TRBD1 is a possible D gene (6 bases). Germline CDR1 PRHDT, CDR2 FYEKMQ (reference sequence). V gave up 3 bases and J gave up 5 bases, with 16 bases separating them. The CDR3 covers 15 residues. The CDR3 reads CASSFLGAPGETQYF. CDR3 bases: TGTGCCAGCAGCTTTTTGGGGGCGCCGGGTGAGACCCAGTACTTC.

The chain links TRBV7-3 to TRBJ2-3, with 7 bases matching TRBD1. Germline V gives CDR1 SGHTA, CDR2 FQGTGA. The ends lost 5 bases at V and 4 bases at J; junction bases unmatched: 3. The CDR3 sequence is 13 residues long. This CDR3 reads CASSDRVPDTQYF. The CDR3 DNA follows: TGTGCCAGCAGCGACAGGGTTCCAGATACGCAGTATTTT.

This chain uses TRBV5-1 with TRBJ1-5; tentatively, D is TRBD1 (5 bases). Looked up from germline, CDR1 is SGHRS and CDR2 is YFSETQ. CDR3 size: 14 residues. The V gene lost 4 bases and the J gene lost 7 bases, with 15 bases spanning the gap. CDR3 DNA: TGCGCCAGCAGCCCGACGGGGGGTGGACAGCCCCAGCATTTT. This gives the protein CASSPTGGGQPQHF.

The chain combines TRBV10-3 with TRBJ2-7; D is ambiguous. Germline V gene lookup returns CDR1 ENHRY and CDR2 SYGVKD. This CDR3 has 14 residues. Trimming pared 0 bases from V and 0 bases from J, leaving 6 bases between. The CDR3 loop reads CAISESRTSYEQYF. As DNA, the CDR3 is TGTGCCATCAGTGAGTCGAGGACCTCCTACGAGCAGTACTTC.

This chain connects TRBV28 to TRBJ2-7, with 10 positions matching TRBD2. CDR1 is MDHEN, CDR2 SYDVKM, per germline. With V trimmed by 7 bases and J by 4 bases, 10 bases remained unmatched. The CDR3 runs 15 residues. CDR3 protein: CASTPEGLAPYEQYF. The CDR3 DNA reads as TGTGCCAGCACCCCTGAGGGACTAGCGCCTTACGAGCAGTACTTC.

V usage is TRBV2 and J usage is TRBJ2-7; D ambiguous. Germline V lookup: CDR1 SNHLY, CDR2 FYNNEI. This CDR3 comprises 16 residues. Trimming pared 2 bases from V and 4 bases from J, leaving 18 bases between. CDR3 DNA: TGTGCCAGCAGTGAATTGGACCGCTCAATCCTATACGAGCAGTACTTC. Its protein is CASSELDRSILYEQYF.

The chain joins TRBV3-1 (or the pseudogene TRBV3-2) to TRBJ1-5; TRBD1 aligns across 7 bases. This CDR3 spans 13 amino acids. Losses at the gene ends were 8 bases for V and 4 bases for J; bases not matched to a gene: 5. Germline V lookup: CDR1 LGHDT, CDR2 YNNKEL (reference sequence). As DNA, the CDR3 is TGTGCCAGCGCTCGGGACAGAAATCAGCCCCAGCATTTT. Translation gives CASARDRNQPQHF.

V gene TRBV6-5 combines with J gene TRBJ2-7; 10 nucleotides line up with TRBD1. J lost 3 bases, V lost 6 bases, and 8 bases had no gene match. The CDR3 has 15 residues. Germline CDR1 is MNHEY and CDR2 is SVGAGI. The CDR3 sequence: CASRTDRGGYYEQYF. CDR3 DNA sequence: TGTGCCAGCAGAACGGACAGGGGGGGATACTACGAGCAGTACTTC.

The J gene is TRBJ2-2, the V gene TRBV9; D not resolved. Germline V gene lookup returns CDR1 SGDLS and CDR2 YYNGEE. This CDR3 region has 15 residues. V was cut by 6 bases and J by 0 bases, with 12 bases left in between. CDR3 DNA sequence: TGTGCCAGCACGAAGGACCTCACGAACACCGGGGAGCTGTTTTTT. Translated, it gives CASTKDLTNTGELFF.

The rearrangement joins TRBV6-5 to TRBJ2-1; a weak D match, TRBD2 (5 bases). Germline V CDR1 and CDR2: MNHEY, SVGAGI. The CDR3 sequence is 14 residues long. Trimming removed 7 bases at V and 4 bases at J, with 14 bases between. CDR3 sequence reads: CASILSSGYNEQFF. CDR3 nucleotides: TGTGCCAGCATTCTATCCTCGGGGTACAATGAGCAGTTCTTC.

CDR3 residues: CASSYSQSGAGAMYF. In DNA form, the CDR3 reads TGTGCCAGCAGCTACTCCCAGAGTGGAGCGGGAGCTATGTACTTC. The chain uses TRBV7-9 and TRBJ2-7; 8 nucleotides align to TRBD2. CDR1 is SEHNR, CDR2 FQNEAQ, per germline (reference sequence). The trim removed 4 bases at V and 12 bases at J, leaving 17 bases unmatched. CDR3 length: 15 amino acids.

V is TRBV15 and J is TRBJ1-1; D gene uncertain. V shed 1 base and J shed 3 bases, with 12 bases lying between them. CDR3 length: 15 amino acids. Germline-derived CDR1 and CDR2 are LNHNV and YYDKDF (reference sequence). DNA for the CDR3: TGTGCCACCAGCAGAGGAGGGTCCGGCTACACTGAAGCTTTCTTT. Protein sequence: CATSRGGSGYTEAFF.

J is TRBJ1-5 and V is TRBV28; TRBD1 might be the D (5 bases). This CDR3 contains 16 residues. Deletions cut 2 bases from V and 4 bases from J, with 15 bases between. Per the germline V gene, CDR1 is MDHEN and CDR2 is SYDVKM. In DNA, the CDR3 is TGTGCCAGCAGTTTACGGCATAGGGGTGGAAATCAGCCCCAGCATTTT. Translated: CASSLRHRGGNQPQHF.

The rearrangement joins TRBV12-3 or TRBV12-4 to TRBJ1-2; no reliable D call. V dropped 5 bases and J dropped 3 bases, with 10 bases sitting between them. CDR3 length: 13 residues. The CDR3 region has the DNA TGTGCCAGCAGTCGTCGGGTGGACTATGGCTACACCTTC. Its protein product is CASSRRVDYGYTF.

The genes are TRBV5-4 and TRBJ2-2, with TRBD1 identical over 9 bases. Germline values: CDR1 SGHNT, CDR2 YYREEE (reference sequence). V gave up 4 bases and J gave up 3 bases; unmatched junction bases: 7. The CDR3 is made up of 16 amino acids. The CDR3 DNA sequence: TGTGCCAGCAGCGCGGGACAGGGATATTACACCGGGGAGCTGTTTTTT. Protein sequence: CASSAGQGYYTGELFF.

The DNA for the CDR3 is TGTGCCAGCAGCTTGGGGACAGCGAACTATGGCTACACCTTC. Encoded protein: CASSLGTANYGYTF. The gene calls are TRBV5-4 and TRBJ1-2; a possible D gene is TRBD1 (6 bases). Deletions cut 0 bases from V and 2 bases from J, with 8 bases between. The CDR3 has 14 amino acids. CDR1 is SGHNT and CDR2 is YYREEE in the germline V gene (reference sequence).

The DNA of the CDR3 is TGTGCCAGCAGCCAAGGATGGGGGGGGGCCGACCGCCACGAGCAGTACTTC. This codes for CASSQGWGGADRHEQYF. The chain is built from TRBV3-1 (or the pseudogene TRBV3-2) and TRBJ2-7, with D possibly matching TRBD2 (7 bases). Trimming cost V 1 base and J 5 bases, with 21 bases left between them. Germline CDR1 and CDR2: LGHDT and YNNKEL (reference sequence). The CDR3 runs to 17 residues.

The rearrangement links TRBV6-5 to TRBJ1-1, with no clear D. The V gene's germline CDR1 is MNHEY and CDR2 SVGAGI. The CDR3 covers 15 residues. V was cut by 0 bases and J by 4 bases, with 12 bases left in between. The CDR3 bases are TGTGCCAGCAGTTACTCTAGCGGGTTCGGCACTGAAGCTTTCTTT. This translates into CASSYSSGFGTEAFF.

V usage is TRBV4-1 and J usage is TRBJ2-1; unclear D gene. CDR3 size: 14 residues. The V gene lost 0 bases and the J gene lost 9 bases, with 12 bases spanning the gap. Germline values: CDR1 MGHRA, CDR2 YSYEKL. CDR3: CASSQDASPSEQFF. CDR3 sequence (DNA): TGCGCCAGCAGCCAAGATGCTAGTCCCAGTGAGCAGTTCTTC.

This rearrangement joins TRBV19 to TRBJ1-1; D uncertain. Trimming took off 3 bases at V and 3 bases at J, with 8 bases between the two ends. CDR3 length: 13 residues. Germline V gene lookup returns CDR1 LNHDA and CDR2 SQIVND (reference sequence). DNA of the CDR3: TGTGCCAGTAGTATTTTCCGGGACACTGAAGCTTTCTTT. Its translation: CASSIFRDTEAFF.

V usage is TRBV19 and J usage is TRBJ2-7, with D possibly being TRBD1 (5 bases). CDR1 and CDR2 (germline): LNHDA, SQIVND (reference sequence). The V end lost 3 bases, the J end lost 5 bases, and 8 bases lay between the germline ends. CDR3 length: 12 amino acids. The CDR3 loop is CASSMSRDEQYF. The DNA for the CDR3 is TGTGCCAGTAGTATGAGCAGGGACGAGCAGTACTTC.